This TCR beta chain is drawn from a study of control samples from healthy donors and cancer patients. Per germline, CDR1 MNHNY and CDR2 SVGAGI (reference sequence). V lost 4 bases and J lost 2; bases outside the gene matches: 11. CDR3 length: 16 residues. Assay used: immunoSEQ multiplex PCR; TCRdb lists only in-frame clones, some missing. In the table there are around 180,000 clones, more than 85% of which are singletons. Sequenced input: blood. The receptor was derived from a woman in her 40s in good health. The V gene is TRBV6-6, the J gene TRBJ2-7; 7 nucleotides match TRBD1. DNA of the CDR3: TGTGCCAGCAGTTCCGGGTCACAGGGGTCCCCCTACGAGCAGTACTTC. Translated, it gives CASSSGSQGSPYEQYF.